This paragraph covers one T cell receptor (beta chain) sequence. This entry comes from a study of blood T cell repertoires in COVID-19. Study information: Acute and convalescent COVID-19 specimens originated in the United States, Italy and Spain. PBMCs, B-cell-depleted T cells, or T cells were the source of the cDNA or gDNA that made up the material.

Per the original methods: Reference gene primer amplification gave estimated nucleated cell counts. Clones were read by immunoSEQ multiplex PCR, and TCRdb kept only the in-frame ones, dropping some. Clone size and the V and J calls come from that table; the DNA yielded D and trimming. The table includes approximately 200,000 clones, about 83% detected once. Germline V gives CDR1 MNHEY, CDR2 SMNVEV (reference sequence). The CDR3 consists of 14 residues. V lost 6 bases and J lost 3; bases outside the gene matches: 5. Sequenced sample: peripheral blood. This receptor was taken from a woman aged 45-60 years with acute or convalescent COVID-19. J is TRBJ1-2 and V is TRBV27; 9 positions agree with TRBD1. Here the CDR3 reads CASSKQGADYGYTF. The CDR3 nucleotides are TGTGCCAGCAGCAAACAGGGGGCAGACTATGGCTACACCTTC.